This TCR beta chain was captured in a study of CD8+ T cells in alopecia areata. Study-wide points: Normal skin's resident alphabeta T cells are sequenced alongside lesional scalp T cells. A single nonresponder leaves the baseline CD8+ expansion link to response uncertain. An increase in clonality over normal scalp was evident in lesional scalp, especially alopecia totalis/universalis.

The germline CDR1 and CDR2 sequences are SGHDT and YYEEEE. The CDR3 is made up of 12 amino acids. Trimming pared 1 base from V and 6 bases from J, leaving 7 bases between. To note about this clone: What it binds is unknown.

RNA extraction and reverse transcription yielded cDNA as sequencing template. Clones were read by immunoSEQ multiplex PCR, and TCRdb kept only the in-frame ones, dropping some. Of about 190,000 clones listed, roughly three fifths are singletons. Regarding treatment: oral pan-JAK inhibitor, 5-10 mg twice daily. The study team obtained lesional scalp punch biopsies and peripheral blood from alopecia areata patients. This TCR was sampled from a human donor with alopecia areata. The gene calls are TRBV5-6 and TRBJ1-1; D not resolved. The material was CD4+ T cells sorted from blood, obtained between weeks 47 and 50, from a patient treated with tofacitinib. In DNA form, the CDR3 reads TGTGCCAGCAGCTTGTCGTTAGCTGAAGCTTTCTTT. Protein sequence: CASSLSLAEAFF.